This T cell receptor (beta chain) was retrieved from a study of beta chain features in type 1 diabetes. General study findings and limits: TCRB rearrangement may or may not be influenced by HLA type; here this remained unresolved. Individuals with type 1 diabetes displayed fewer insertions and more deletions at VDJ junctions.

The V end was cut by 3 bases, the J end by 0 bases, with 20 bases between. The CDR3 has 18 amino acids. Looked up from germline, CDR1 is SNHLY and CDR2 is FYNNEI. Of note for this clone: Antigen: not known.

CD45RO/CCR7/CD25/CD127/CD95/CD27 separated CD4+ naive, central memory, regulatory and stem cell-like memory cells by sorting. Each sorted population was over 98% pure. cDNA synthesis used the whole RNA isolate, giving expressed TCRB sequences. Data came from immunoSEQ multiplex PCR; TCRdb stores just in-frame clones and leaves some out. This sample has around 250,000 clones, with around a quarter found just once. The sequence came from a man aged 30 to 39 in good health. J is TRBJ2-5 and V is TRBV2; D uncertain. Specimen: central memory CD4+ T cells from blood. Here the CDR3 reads CASSDPPGFTEYQETQYF. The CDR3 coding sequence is TGTGCCAGCAGTGATCCTCCCGGTTTTACAGAGTACCAAGAGACCCAGTACTTC.